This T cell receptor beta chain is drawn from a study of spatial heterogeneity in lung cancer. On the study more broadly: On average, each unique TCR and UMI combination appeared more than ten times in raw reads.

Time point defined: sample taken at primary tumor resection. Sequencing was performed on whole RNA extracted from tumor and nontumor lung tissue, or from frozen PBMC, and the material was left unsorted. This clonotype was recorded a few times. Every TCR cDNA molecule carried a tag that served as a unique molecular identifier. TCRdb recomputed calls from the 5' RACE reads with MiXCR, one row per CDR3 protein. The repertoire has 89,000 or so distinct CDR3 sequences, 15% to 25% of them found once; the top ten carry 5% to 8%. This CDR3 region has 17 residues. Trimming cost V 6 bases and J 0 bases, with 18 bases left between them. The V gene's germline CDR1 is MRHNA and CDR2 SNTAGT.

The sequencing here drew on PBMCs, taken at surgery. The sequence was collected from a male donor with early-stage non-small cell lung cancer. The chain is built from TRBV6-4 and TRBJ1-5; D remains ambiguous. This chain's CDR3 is CASSADRGQNSNQPQHF. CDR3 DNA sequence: TGTGCCAGCAGCGCAGACCGGGGTCAAAATAGCAATCAGCCCCAGCATTTT.